Each of the 28 T cell receptor beta chains below was sequenced from the same sample in a study of cytomegalovirus exposure and HLA in healthy donors. The PCR made use of 60 Vbeta and 13 Jbeta primers. TCRdb's table, derived via immunoSEQ multiplex PCR, lists solely in-frame clones and lacks some. The top ten hold 2% to 2.5% of the sample, which has about 200,000 clones, 60% to 80% seen once. Material: PBMCs. The receptors were gathered from a woman between 25 and 40 years old in good health and CMV-seropositive.

The J gene is TRBJ2-7, the V gene TRBV2; D is perhaps TRBD2 (6 bases). V was shortened by 5 bases and J by 0 bases, with 11 bases between the two germline ends. There are 14 residues in the CDR3. Germline CDR1 SNHLY, CDR2 FYNNEI. CDR3 in amino acids: CASSSGLGSYEQYF. In DNA, the CDR3 is TGTGCCAGCAGTTCGGGACTGGGCTCCTACGAGCAGTACTTC.

The CDR3 region has the DNA TGTGCCAGCAGTTGGTCCAAGGACAGGGGCACAGATACGCAGTATTTT. Its protein product is CASSWSKDRGTDTQYF. V usage is TRBV6-6 and J usage is TRBJ2-3; 8 bases agree with TRBD1. CDR3 size: 16 residues. The trim removed 4 bases at V and 1 base at J, leaving 7 bases unmatched. Germline CDR1 reads MNHNY; CDR2 reads SVGAGI (reference sequence).

This clone was seen just once. This sequence joins TRBV7-9 and TRBJ2-3; 10 positions match TRBD2. The germline CDR1 and CDR2 sequences are SEHNR and FQNEAQ (reference sequence). The junction had 7 bases not matched to a gene; V was cut back by 1 base and J by 6 bases. This CDR3 spans 16 amino acids. Here the CDR3 DNA reads TGTGCCAGCAGCTTAGGTCCTAGCGGGGGTATGGATACGCAGTATTTT. It encodes CASSLGPSGGMDTQYF.

This rearrangement joins TRBV2 to TRBJ2-1; 7 bases are shared with TRBD2. This CDR3 region has 14 residues. The germline V gene has CDR1 SNHLY and CDR2 FYNNEI. The V gene end was trimmed by 8 bases and the J gene end by 6 bases; junction bases not matched to a gene: 10. The CDR3 loop is CASSGGAPSNEQFF. CDR3 nucleotides: TGTGCCAGCTCGGGAGGAGCCCCTAGCAATGAGCAGTTCTTC.

This chain uses TRBV19 with TRBJ1-6, with a possible D match to TRBD1 (6 bases). Germline V gene sequence: CDR1 LNHDA, CDR2 SQIVND (reference sequence). V was shortened by 6 bases and J by 5 bases, with 17 bases between the two germline ends. The CDR3 length is 16 residues. The CDR3 region has the DNA TGTGCCAGTAGATCGACGGGGACACTAGATAATTCACCCCTCCACTTT. It translates to CASRSTGTLDNSPLHF.

The chain joins TRBV28 to TRBJ2-7; 7 nucleotides align to TRBD1. CDR1 MDHEN and CDR2 SYDVKM come from the germline V gene. V lost 3 bases to trimming and J lost 4 bases; unmatched junction nucleotides: 9. The CDR3 sequence is 15 residues long. The CDR3 is CASSFYPGGGYEQYF. CDR3 DNA: TGTGCCAGCAGTTTTTACCCAGGGGGTGGATACGAGCAGTACTTC.

This chain uses TRBV15 with TRBJ2-7, with D maybe TRBD1 (6 bases). Germline-derived CDR1 and CDR2 are LNHNV and YYDKDF (reference sequence). V lost 3 bases to trimming and J lost 5 bases, with 17 bases between them. The CDR3 runs 15 residues. CDR3 protein: CATSRGWGTSHEQYF. CDR3 bases: TGTGCCACCAGCAGGGGTTGGGGGACATCCCACGAGCAGTACTTC. The complete variable domain, with remaining parts taken from reference TRBV15 and TRBJ2-7, reads DAMVIQNPRYQVTQFGKPVTLSCSQTLNHNVMYWYQQKSSQAPKLLFHYYDKDFNNEADTPDNFQSRRPNTSFCFLDIRSPGLGDTAMYLCATSRGWGTSHEQYFGPGTRLTVT.

The rearrangement uses TRBV11-2 and TRBJ1-1; 11 bases match TRBD1. After removal of 2 bases from V and 4 bases from J, the junction contained 3 bases not matched to a gene. The CDR3 sequence is 15 residues long. Germline V CDR1 and CDR2: SGHAT, FQNNGV. The CDR3 spells CASSLWGQGGTEAFF. CDR3 coding DNA: TGTGCCAGCAGCTTATGGGGACAGGGGGGCACTGAAGCTTTCTTT. Together with reference TRBV11-2 and TRBJ1-1, the CDR3 gives the full variable domain: EAGVAQSPRYKIIEKRQSVAFWCNPISGHATLYWYQQILGQGPKLLIQFQNNGVVDDSQLPKDRFSAERLKGVDSTLKIQPAKLEDSAVYLCASSLWGQGGTEAFFGQGTRLTVV.

This rearrangement joins TRBV15 to TRBJ1-1; D remains unclear. Trimming removed 0 bases from V and 6 bases from J, with 8 bases in between. Germline values: CDR1 LNHNV, CDR2 YYDKDF (reference sequence). The CDR3 contains 13 residues. CDR3 nucleotides: TGTGCCACCAGCAGAGATTGGGAGTCTGAAGCTTTCTTT. Its protein is CATSRDWESEAFF.

This clone was seen a few times. This chain uses TRBV19 with TRBJ1-3; the D is unclear. The CDR3 is 13 amino acids. V was trimmed by 5 bases and J by 0 bases, leaving 5 bases between them. Germline CDR1 reads LNHDA; CDR2 reads SQIVND (reference sequence). This CDR3 reads CASSVRSGNTIYF. CDR3 nucleotides: TGTGCCAGTAGTGTCCGCTCTGGAAACACCATATATTTT.

The chain combines TRBV5-8 with TRBJ2-2, with 10 bases matching TRBD1. V lost 4 bases, J lost 5 bases, and 5 bases stayed unmatched. The germline V gene has CDR1 SGHTS and CDR2 YDEGEE. The CDR3 has 15 amino acids. CDR3 bases: TGTGCCAGCAGCCAAGACAGGGGGCTAACCGGGGAGCTGTTTTTT. Its protein product is CASSQDRGLTGELFF. The full variable domain, rest sourced from reference TRBV5-8 and TRBJ2-2, is EAGVTQSPTHLIKTRGQQATLRCSPISGHTSVYWYQQALGLGLQFLLWYDEGEERNRGNFPPRFSGRQFPNYSSELNVNALELEDSALYLCASSQDRGLTGELFFGEGSRLTVL.

V gene TRBV7-2 combines with J gene TRBJ1-6, with TRBD1 matching over 7 bases. Germline CDR1 and CDR2: SGHTA and FQGNSA. CDR3 length equals 16 residues. The J segment lost 7 bases and the V segment lost 4 bases, leaving 10 bases of the junction unmatched. The CDR3 DNA follows: TGTGCCAGCAGCTCCCAACCACAGGGGAGGAATTCACCCCTCCACTTT. Protein: CASSSQPQGRNSPLHF.

This clone has more than one count but fewer than ten. This chain joins TRBV25-1 and TRBJ1-6; TRBD1 agrees at 9 bases. Trimming at V came to 7 bases and at J to 8 bases, leaving 15 bases not matched to a gene. CDR1 and CDR2 (germline): MGHDK, SYGVNS. This CDR3 is built from 17 residues. CDR3 sequence: CASKNAYGTGKDSPLHF. Here the CDR3 DNA reads TGTGCCAGCAAGAACGCATACGGGACAGGGAAAGATTCACCCCTCCACTTT.

The chain links TRBV7-3 to TRBJ2-1; 11 nucleotides match TRBD2. The CDR3 covers 15 residues. Trimming at V came to 3 bases and at J to 4 bases, leaving 2 bases not matched to a gene. CDR1 is SGHTA and CDR2 is FQGTGA in the germline V gene. In DNA form, the CDR3 reads TGTGCCAGCAGCTTTACTAGCGGGGGTTACAATGAGCAGTTCTTC. Its protein product is CASSFTSGGYNEQFF.

This clone has more than one count but fewer than ten. This chain uses TRBV15 with TRBJ2-7; D is perhaps TRBD1 (5 bases). The CDR3 sequence is 12 residues long. The V end lost 2 bases, the J end lost 6 bases, and 8 bases lay between the germline ends. CDR1 LNHNV and CDR2 YYDKDF come from the germline V gene (reference sequence). The CDR3 here is CATSRQGSEQYF. CDR3 DNA sequence: TGTGCCACCAGCAGACAGGGATCCGAGCAGTACTTC.

This clone was seen a handful of times. J is TRBJ1-6 and V is TRBV18; TRBD1 matches at 7 bases. Germline V CDR1 and CDR2: KGHSH, LQKENI. This CDR3 comprises 14 residues. Germline trimming cut 5 bases from V and 6 bases from J; bases unmatched to any gene: 4. The CDR3 DNA reads TGTGCCAGCTCAGACAGGGTCGGTAATTCACCCCTCCACTTT. Amino acid sequence: CASSDRVGNSPLHF.

This clone was counted once. The chain employs TRBV28 and TRBJ2-5; D gene unclear. Germline loops: CDR1 MDHEN, CDR2 SYDVKM. V lost 2 bases to trimming and J lost 3 bases, with 7 bases between them. The CDR3 length is 13 residues. The CDR3 DNA is TGTGCCAGCAGTTTACCCTCTGAAGAGACCCAGTACTTC. Its protein is CASSLPSEETQYF.

The chain uses TRBV4-3 and TRBJ2-1; D remains ambiguous. The CDR3 extends over 16 amino acids. Trimming took 5 bases from V and 5 from J, leaving 19 bases between them. Germline-derived CDR1 and CDR2 are LGHNA and YSLEER. The CDR3 loop is CASSSHMLELHNEQFF. CDR3 in DNA: TGCGCCAGCAGCTCCCACATGTTGGAGTTGCACAATGAGCAGTTCTTC.

The chain employs TRBV5-1 and TRBJ1-1; TRBD1 matches 7 bases. This CDR3 is 15 amino acids long. Germline CDR1 and CDR2: SGHRS and YFSETQ. After removal of 4 bases from V and 0 bases from J, the junction contained 6 bases not matched to a gene. The CDR3 DNA sequence: TGCGCCAGCAGCCCTTCGACAGGGATGAACACTGAAGCTTTCTTT. Protein: CASSPSTGMNTEAFF.

The DNA of the CDR3 is TGCGCCAGCACGCAAGCCGGAGGTGGTGAGACCCAGTACTTC. Translation: CASTQAGGGETQYF. This chain joins TRBV5-1 and TRBJ2-5; tentatively, D is TRBD2 (5 bases). Germline V CDR1 and CDR2: SGHRS, YFSETQ. There are 14 residues in the CDR3. Between the trimmed V and J ends, which lost 6 bases and 5 bases, there was a span of 17 bases.

CDR3 loop: CASSWGHISNQPQHF. CDR3 bases: TGTGCCAGCAGCTGGGGACACATTAGCAATCAGCCCCAGCATTTT. The chain joins TRBV5-6 to TRBJ1-5, with D maybe TRBD1 (6 bases). Per the germline V gene, CDR1 is SGHDT and CDR2 is YYEEEE. V lost 3 bases and J lost 0, with 10 bases in between. The CDR3 runs to 15 residues.

This clone was counted a single time. This chain uses TRBV25-1 with TRBJ2-3; 8 nucleotides match TRBD2. Germline lookup yields CDR1 MGHDK and CDR2 SYGVNS. This CDR3 spans 15 amino acids. The junction had 4 bases not matched to a gene; V was cut back by 4 bases and J by 1 base. This chain's CDR3 is CASSGSGGGTDTQYF. In nucleotides, the CDR3 is TGTGCCAGCAGTGGGTCGGGGGGGGGCACAGATACGCAGTATTTT.

The chain carries TRBV6-5 and TRBJ2-7, with D possibly being TRBD1 (6 bases). This CDR3 region has 14 residues. Germline V gene sequence: CDR1 MNHEY, CDR2 SVGAGI. V shed 7 bases and J shed 4 bases, with 17 bases lying between them. The CDR3 protein is CASKGLGQTYEQYF. The CDR3 DNA reads TGTGCCAGCAAAGGGCTAGGACAGACTTACGAGCAGTACTTC.

The rearrangement links TRBV5-1 to TRBJ2-2; D is possibly TRBD2 (7 bases). The CDR3 contains 13 residues. V lost 4 bases and J lost 6, with 10 bases in between. Germline CDR1 SGHRS, CDR2 YFSETQ. CDR3 residues: CASSGGAPGELFF. The CDR3 DNA follows: TGCGCCAGCAGCGGGGGGGCCCCCGGGGAGCTGTTTTTT. The variable domain in full, completed from reference TRBV5-1 and TRBJ2-2, reads KAGVTQTPRYLIKTRGQQVTLSCSPISGHRSVSWYQQTPGQGLQFLFEYFSETQRNKGNFPGRFSGRQFSNSRSEMNVSTLELGDSALYLCASSGGAPGELFFGEGSRLTVL.

This chain joins TRBV15 and TRBJ1-2, with 8 bases matching TRBD1. The CDR3 consists of 16 residues. After removal of 0 bases from V and 6 bases from J, the junction contained 9 bases not matched to a gene. CDR1 and CDR2 from the germline V gene are LNHNV and YYDKDF (reference sequence). CDR3 coding DNA: TGTGCCACCAGCAGAGAGGTACTCGGACAGGGTGATGGCTACACCTTC. Protein: CATSREVLGQGDGYTF.

V gene TRBV27 combines with J gene TRBJ2-5, with D possibly being TRBD2 (5 bases). Per germline, CDR1 MNHEY and CDR2 SMNVEV (reference sequence). V was cut by 6 bases and J by 4 bases, with 12 bases left in between. The CDR3 contains 13 residues. The CDR3 nucleotides are TGTGCCAGCAGAGGACTCTCTCGAGAGACCCAGTACTTC. It codes for CASRGLSRETQYF.

This sequence joins TRBV7-9 and TRBJ2-3, with no clear D. V lost 10 bases, J lost 8 bases, and 19 bases lay in between. Germline values: CDR1 SEHNR, CDR2 FQNEAQ (reference sequence). The CDR3 is 13 residues long. CDR3 sequence reads: CATSSFLRGTQYF. The CDR3, as DNA: TGTGCCACCTCCAGCTTTCTCCGAGGTACGCAGTATTTT.

This CDR3 is CASSTSGSLNYEQYF. The CDR3 nucleotides are TGTGCCAGTAGTACCAGCGGATCCTTAAACTACGAGCAGTACTTC. J is TRBJ2-5 and V is TRBV19, with D maybe TRBD2 (5 bases). The last part of the DNA fits TRBJ2-7 better; the J call may be wrong. The CDR3 spans 15 residues. CDR1 is LNHDA and CDR2 is SQIVND in the germline V gene (reference sequence).